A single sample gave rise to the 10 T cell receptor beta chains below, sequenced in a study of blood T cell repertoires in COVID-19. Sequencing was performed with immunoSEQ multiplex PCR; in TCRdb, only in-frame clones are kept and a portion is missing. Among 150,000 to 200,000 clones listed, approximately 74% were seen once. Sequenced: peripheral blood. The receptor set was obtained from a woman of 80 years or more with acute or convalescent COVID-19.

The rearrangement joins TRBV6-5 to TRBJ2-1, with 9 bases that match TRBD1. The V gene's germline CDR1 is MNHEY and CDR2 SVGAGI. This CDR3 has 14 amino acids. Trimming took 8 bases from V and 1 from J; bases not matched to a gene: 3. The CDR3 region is CASGDRGSYNEQFF. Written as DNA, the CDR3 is TGTGCCAGCGGAGACAGGGGGTCCTACAATGAGCAGTTCTTC.

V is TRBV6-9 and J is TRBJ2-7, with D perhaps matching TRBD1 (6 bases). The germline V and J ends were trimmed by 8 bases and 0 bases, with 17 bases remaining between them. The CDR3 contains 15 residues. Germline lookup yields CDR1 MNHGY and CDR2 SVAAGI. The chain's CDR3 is CASPLGDKSSYEQYF. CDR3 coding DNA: TGTGCCAGCCCTCTGGGGGACAAAAGCTCCTACGAGCAGTACTTC.

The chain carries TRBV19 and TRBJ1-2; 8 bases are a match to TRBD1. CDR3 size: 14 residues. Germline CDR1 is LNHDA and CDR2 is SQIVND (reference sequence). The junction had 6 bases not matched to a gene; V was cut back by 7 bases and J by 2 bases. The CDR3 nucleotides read TGTGCCAGTACTAACAGGGGGGGCAACTATGGCTACACCTTC. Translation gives CASTNRGGNYGYTF.

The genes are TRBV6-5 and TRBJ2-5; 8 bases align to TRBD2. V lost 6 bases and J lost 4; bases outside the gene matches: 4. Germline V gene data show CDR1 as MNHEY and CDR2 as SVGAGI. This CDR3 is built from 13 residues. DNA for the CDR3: TGTGCCAGCAGAGCCGGGGGGGGAGAGACCCAGTACTTC. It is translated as CASRAGGGETQYF.

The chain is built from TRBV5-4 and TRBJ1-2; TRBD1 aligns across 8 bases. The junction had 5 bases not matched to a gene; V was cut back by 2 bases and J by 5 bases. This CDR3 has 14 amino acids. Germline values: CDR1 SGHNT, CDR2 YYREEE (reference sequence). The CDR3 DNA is TGTGCCAGCAGCTTTTCACAGGGGGGGTATGGCTACACCTTC. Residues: CASSFSQGGYGYTF.

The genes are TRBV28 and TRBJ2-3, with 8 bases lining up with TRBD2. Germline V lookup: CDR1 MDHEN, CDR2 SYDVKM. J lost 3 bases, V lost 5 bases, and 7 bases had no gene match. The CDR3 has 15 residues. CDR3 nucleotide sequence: TGTGCCAGCAGTCATGCGGCGGGAGGAACAGATACGCAGTATTTT. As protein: CASSHAAGGTDTQYF.

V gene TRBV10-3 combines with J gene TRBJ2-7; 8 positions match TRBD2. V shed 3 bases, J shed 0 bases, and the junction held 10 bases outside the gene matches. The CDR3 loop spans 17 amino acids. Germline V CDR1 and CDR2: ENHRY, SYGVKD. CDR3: CAISDVLAEPFSYEQYF. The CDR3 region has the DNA TGTGCCATCAGTGATGTACTAGCGGAACCCTTCTCCTACGAGCAGTACTTC.

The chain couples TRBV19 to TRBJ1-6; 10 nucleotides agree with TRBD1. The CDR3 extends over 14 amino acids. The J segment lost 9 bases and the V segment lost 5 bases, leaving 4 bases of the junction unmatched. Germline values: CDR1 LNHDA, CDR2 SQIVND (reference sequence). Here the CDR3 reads CASSVRDRGSPLHF. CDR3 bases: TGTGCCAGTAGTGTCCGGGACAGGGGTTCACCCCTCCACTTT.

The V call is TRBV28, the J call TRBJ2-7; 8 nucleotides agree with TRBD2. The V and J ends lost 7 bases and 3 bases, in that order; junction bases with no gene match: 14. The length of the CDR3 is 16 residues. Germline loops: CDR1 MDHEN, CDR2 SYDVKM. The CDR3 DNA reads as TGTGCCAGCAAGGCCCTAACTAGCGGAATTCACTACGAGCAGTACTTC. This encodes CASKALTSGIHYEQYF.

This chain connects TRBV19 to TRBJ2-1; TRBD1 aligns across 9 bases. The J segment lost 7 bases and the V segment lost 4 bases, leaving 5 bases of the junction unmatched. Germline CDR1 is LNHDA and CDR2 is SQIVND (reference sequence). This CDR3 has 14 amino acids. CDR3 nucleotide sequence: TGTGCCAGTAGTAACTCGGACAGGGGTAATGAGCAGTTCTTC. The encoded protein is CASSNSDRGNEQFF.